The next 28 T cell receptor beta chains were all read from a single sample in a study of blood T cell repertoires in COVID-19. Sequencing used immunoSEQ multiplex PCR; TCRdb keeps in-frame clones, though not all of them. The sample consists of 250,000 to 300,000 clones, approximately 85% of them appearing once. The sample comprised PBMCs or T cells enriched from blood (not recorded which). The source is a woman between 45 and 65 years old who had recovered from COVID-19.

The chain couples TRBV10-3 to TRBJ1-1, with 8 nucleotides matching TRBD1. This CDR3 is built from 13 residues. Germline values: CDR1 ENHRY, CDR2 SYGVKD. V dropped 6 bases and J dropped 1; count of bases not matched to a gene: 1. The CDR3 sequence is CAIRTGENTEAFF. The CDR3 bases are TGTGCCATCAGGACAGGGGAGAACACTGAAGCTTTCTTT.

The chain uses TRBV4-2 and TRBJ2-5; D is unclear. Between the trimmed V and J ends, which lost 0 bases and 0 bases, there was a span of 14 bases. Germline assignment: CDR1 LGHNA and CDR2 YNFKEQ. The CDR3 runs 17 residues. CDR3 sequence (DNA): TGTGCCAGCAGCCAAGAGCCGTCTTCCGGGTACCAAGAGACCCAGTACTTC. Encoded protein: CASSQEPSSGYQETQYF.

V gene TRBV28 combines with J gene TRBJ2-1; 9 positions agree with TRBD2. CDR3 length equals 15 residues. The V gene end was trimmed by 2 bases and the J gene end by 8 bases; junction bases not matched to a gene: 7. The V gene's germline CDR1 is MDHEN and CDR2 SYDVKM. The CDR3 sequence is CASSLGREGPYEQFF. The CDR3 nucleotides read TGTGCCAGCAGTTTAGGGCGGGAGGGCCCATATGAGCAGTTCTTC.

This clone has a handful of counts. The CDR3 loop reads CAWSVWTSAGELFF. In DNA, the CDR3 is TGTGCCTGGAGTGTATGGACTAGCGCCGGGGAGCTGTTTTTT. The chain has TRBV30 and TRBJ2-2; 9 bases fit TRBD2. The CDR3 loop spans 14 amino acids. V lost 0 bases and J lost 6; bases outside the gene matches: 2. Germline CDR1 is GTSNPN and CDR2 is SVGIG (reference sequence).

The V call is TRBV5-3, the J call TRBJ2-2, with 7 nucleotides matching TRBD2. TRBV5-3 is an ORF; its function is uncertain. J lost 0 bases, V lost 4 bases, and 3 bases had no gene match. The CDR3 length is 15 residues. CDR3 coding DNA: TGTGCCAGAAGCGCAGCGGGGCCGAACACCGGGGAGCTGTTTTTT. It translates to CARSAAGPNTGELFF.

The V gene is TRBV5-1, the J gene TRBJ1-1, with TRBD1 identical over 7 bases. V lost 4 bases and J lost 12; bases outside the gene matches: 12. The V gene's germline CDR1 is SGHRS and CDR2 YFSETQ. The CDR3 length is 13 residues. The CDR3: CASSPNLEGATFF. CDR3 DNA: TGCGCCAGCAGCCCCAACCTGGAGGGGGCTACTTTCTTT.

The rearrangement links TRBV6-6 to TRBJ2-5; unclear D gene. Per the germline V gene, CDR1 is MNHNY and CDR2 is SVGAGI (reference sequence). The CDR3 is made up of 14 amino acids. V lost 4 bases and J 5 bases, leaving 14 bases between the germline ends. The CDR3 loop reads CASSFPSHGETQYF. In nucleotides, the CDR3 is TGTGCCAGCAGTTTCCCTTCCCACGGGGAGACCCAGTACTTC.

This chain links TRBV28 with TRBJ2-1, with TRBD2 matching 7 bases. V gave up 5 bases and J gave up 0 bases; unmatched junction bases: 1. The germline gives CDR1 MDHEN, CDR2 SYDVKM. The CDR3 spans 14 residues. As DNA, the CDR3 is TGTGCCAGCAGTCGCGGGAGCTCCTACAATGAGCAGTTCTTC. It specifies CASSRGSSYNEQFF.

The chain joins TRBV9 to TRBJ2-3, with D perhaps matching TRBD1 (6 bases). In germline, CDR1 is SGDLS, CDR2 YYNGEE. The CDR3 is 14 residues long. V was shortened by 0 bases and J by 6 bases, with 11 bases between the two germline ends. CDR3 in amino acids: CASSVARTEDTQYF. The DNA of the CDR3 is TGTGCCAGCAGCGTAGCTAGGACAGAGGATACGCAGTATTTT.

Only a few counts were recorded for this clone. The V and J genes are TRBV3-1 (or the pseudogene TRBV3-2) and TRBJ1-6; TRBD1 agrees at 7 bases. The J segment lost 7 bases and the V segment lost 3 bases, leaving 9 bases of the junction unmatched. CDR3 size: 16 residues. Germline V gene data show CDR1 as LGHDT and CDR2 as YNNKEL (reference sequence). The CDR3 bases are TGTGCCAGCAGCCATAGCGGACAGGTTAAAAATTCACCCCTCCACTTT. Its translation is CASSHSGQVKNSPLHF.

V is TRBV7-9 and J is TRBJ1-4, with 9 bases fitting TRBD1. CDR3 length: 19 amino acids. CDR1 SEHNR and CDR2 FQNEAQ come from the germline V gene (reference sequence). The V gene end was trimmed by 4 bases and the J gene end by 8 bases; junction bases not matched to a gene: 20. The CDR3 DNA reads TGTGCCAGCAGCTCCAAGGCCTCTCCCGGGACAGGGATGGTAGAAAAACTGTTTTTT. It yields the protein CASSSKASPGTGMVEKLFF.

This clone has just one count. The chain is built from TRBV3-1 (or the pseudogene TRBV3-2) and TRBJ2-1; TRBD2 matches at 8 bases. Looked up from germline, CDR1 is LGHDT and CDR2 is YNNKEL (reference sequence). The CDR3 is made up of 17 amino acids. The trim removed 5 bases at V and 2 bases at J, leaving 11 bases unmatched. Here the CDR3 DNA reads TGTGCCAGCAGCGTTCAGAGACCGGGACTAGCCTACAATGAGCAGTTCTTC. This sequence encodes CASSVQRPGLAYNEQFF.

The chain recombines TRBV9 with TRBJ2-3; TRBD2 is a possible D gene (6 bases). This CDR3 has 15 amino acids. Germline CDR1 reads SGDLS; CDR2 reads YYNGEE. V lost 0 bases to trimming and J lost 4 bases, with 12 bases between them. The CDR3 here is CASSVGRVEADTQYF. The CDR3 coding sequence is TGTGCCAGCAGCGTAGGGAGGGTCGAAGCAGATACGCAGTATTTT.

The chain recombines TRBV29-1 with TRBJ1-1, with D maybe TRBD1 (6 bases). V dropped 6 bases and J dropped 7 bases, with 18 bases sitting between them. Germline assignment: CDR1 SQVTM and CDR2 ANQGSEA. This CDR3 is 13 amino acids long. CDR3 nucleotides: TGCAGCGTCCCGAGAGGACAGAGGGGTGAAGCTTTCTTT. Its protein is CSVPRGQRGEAFF. The full variable domain, completed using reference TRBV29-1 and TRBJ1-1, is SAVISQKPSRDICQRGTSLTIQCQVDSQVTMMFWYRQQPGQSLTLIATANQGSEATYESGFVIDKFPISRPNLTFSTLTVSNMSPEDSSIYLCSVPRGQRGEAFFGQGTRLTVV.

The rearrangement joins TRBV5-1 to TRBJ2-5; perhaps TRBD2 as D (6 bases). Germline V gene sequence: CDR1 SGHRS, CDR2 YFSETQ. The CDR3 runs to 14 residues. V dropped 1 base and J dropped 4 bases, with 11 bases sitting between them. CDR3 nucleotides: TGCGCCAGCAGCTTGAAGACTAGTAGAGAGACCCAGTACTTC. The encoded protein is CASSLKTSRETQYF.

The chain couples TRBV28 to TRBJ1-5; the match to TRBD1 covers 7 bases. Germline V CDR1 and CDR2: MDHEN, SYDVKM. V lost 6 bases, J lost 2 bases, and 7 bases stayed unmatched. CDR3 length: 15 amino acids. The CDR3 is CASRHGTVRNQPQHF. The CDR3 DNA sequence: TGTGCCAGCAGACATGGGACAGTTCGCAATCAGCCCCAGCATTTT.

This clone occurred once. This chain joins TRBV2 and TRBJ2-5; the match to TRBD1 covers 7 bases. Germline CDR1 SNHLY, CDR2 FYNNEI. The CDR3 has 14 residues. The CDR3 DNA follows: TGTGACACACCGAGTCAAGGGGGCGGGGAGACCCAGTACTTC. Encoded protein: CDTPSQGGGETQYF.

The chain recombines TRBV5-5 with TRBJ2-6; D is perhaps TRBD2 (6 bases). There are 15 residues in the CDR3. Trimming cost V 0 bases and J 4 bases, with 8 bases left between them. From germline, CDR1 is SGHKS and CDR2 YYEKEE (reference sequence). CDR3 coding DNA: TGTGCCAGCAGCTTGGGCGGGGCCGGGGCCAACGTCCTGACTTTC. Residues: CASSLGGAGANVLTF. The entire variable domain, with the rest obtained from reference TRBV5-5 and TRBJ2-6, is as follows: DAGVTQSPTHLIKTRGQQVTLRCSPISGHKSVSWYQQVLGQGPQFIFQYYEKEERGRGNFPDRFSARQFPNYSSELNVNALLLGDSALYLCASSLGGAGANVLTFGAGSRLTVL.

The rearrangement links TRBV29-1 to TRBJ2-7, with D possibly being TRBD2 (5 bases). V was clipped by 1 base and J by 0 bases, with 13 bases between them. Germline CDR1 and CDR2: SQVTM and ANQGSEA. The CDR3 is 15 residues long. CDR3 amino acids: CSVEGAGGSSYEQYF. As DNA, the CDR3 is TGCAGCGTTGAAGGGGCGGGCGGCAGCTCCTACGAGCAGTACTTC.

J is TRBJ1-4 and V is TRBV28, with TRBD1 identical over 12 bases. The CDR3 runs 16 residues. V lost 6 bases and J lost 6; bases outside the gene matches: 8. CDR1 is MDHEN and CDR2 is SYDVKM in the germline V gene. CDR3 sequence reads: CASSWGQGAYDEKLFF. The CDR3 DNA sequence: TGTGCCAGCAGCTGGGGACAGGGGGCGTATGATGAAAAACTGTTTTTT.

The chain uses TRBV27 and TRBJ1-1; 7 bases fit TRBD1. Per the germline V gene, CDR1 is MNHEY and CDR2 is SMNVEV (reference sequence). The length of the CDR3 is 12 residues. The V and J ends lost 6 bases and 6 bases, in that order; junction bases with no gene match: 4. DNA for the CDR3: TGTGCCAGCAGCGACAGGGTCGCTGAAGCTTTCTTT. This codes for CASSDRVAEAFF.

There are a few counts of this clone. The V call is TRBV24-1, the J call TRBJ1-1; 8 bases are shared with TRBD1. Trimming at V came to 7 bases and at J to 3 bases, leaving 9 bases not matched to a gene. This CDR3 comprises 15 residues. Germline V gene sequence: CDR1 KGHDR, CDR2 SFDVKD. CDR3 amino acids: CATSTRTGRDTEAFF. The CDR3 DNA sequence: TGTGCCACCAGCACAAGGACAGGGAGGGACACTGAAGCTTTCTTT.

This clone has just a few counts. The chain employs TRBV2 and TRBJ1-5, with 12 bases aligning to TRBD1. Germline V lookup: CDR1 SNHLY, CDR2 FYNNEI. Trimming took 6 bases from V and 4 from J; bases not matched to a gene: 4. The CDR3 contains 15 residues. Here the CDR3 reads CASSPGQGANQPQHF. Here the CDR3 DNA reads TGTGCCAGCAGCCCGGGACAGGGGGCGAATCAGCCCCAGCATTTT.

The chain uses TRBV13 and TRBJ2-7; D remains ambiguous. This CDR3 contains 12 residues. Germline lookup yields CDR1 PRHDT and CDR2 FYEKMQ (reference sequence). Between the trimmed V and J ends, which lost 8 bases and 3 bases, there was a span of 11 bases. The CDR3 coding sequence is TGTGCCAGCTCCGTGTCCTACTACGAGCAGTACTTC. Residues: CASSVSYYEQYF.

About this clone itself: Other DNA variants within this sample encode the same CDR3. The V call is TRBV12-3 or TRBV12-4, the J call TRBJ1-2; D ambiguous. The CDR3 loop spans 13 amino acids. Trimming pared 3 bases from V and 2 bases from J, leaving 7 bases between. The CDR3 DNA reads as TGTGCCAGCAGTTTTTCCGGGAACTATGGCTACACCTTC. This encodes CASSFSGNYGYTF.

The CDR3: CASSEGGRGTGELFF. The CDR3 DNA sequence: TGTGCCAGCAGTGAAGGGGGCAGGGGGACCGGGGAGCTGTTTTTT. V and J are TRBV6-1 and TRBJ2-2; TRBD1 matches 7 bases. Per germline, CDR1 MNHNS and CDR2 SASEGT. V lost 1 base, J lost 5 bases, and 4 bases stayed unmatched. The CDR3 is 15 residues long.

V gene TRBV9 combines with J gene TRBJ1-1, with 7 bases matching TRBD1. V lost 3 bases, J lost 5 bases, and 4 bases stayed unmatched. Per germline, CDR1 SGDLS and CDR2 YYNGEE. The CDR3 loop spans 13 amino acids. CDR3 DNA: TGTGCCAGCAGCGACAGGGGAGGAACTGAAGCTTTCTTT. Its protein product is CASSDRGGTEAFF.

Only a few counts were recorded for this clone. J is TRBJ1-4 and V is TRBV5-6; D ambiguous. CDR1 and CDR2 from the germline V gene are SGHDT and YYEEEE. V lost 0 bases and J 0 bases, leaving 6 bases between the germline ends. The CDR3 is 15 amino acids. The CDR3, as DNA: TGTGCCAGCAGCTTGGTGGCTGCAACTAATGAAAAACTGTTTTTT. This codes for CASSLVAATNEKLFF.